The sample holds a few counts of the clone carrying this T cell receptor (beta chain). Its antigen remains unidentified. Template switching added a universal primer site, and cDNA bore unique molecular identifiers. TCRdb reprocessed the 5' RACE reads with MiXCR, giving one entry per CDR3 protein. This table has a few hundred thousand distinct CDR3 sequences, roughly 9.7% appearing once. V dropped 0 bases and J dropped 6 bases, with 8 bases sitting between them. The CDR3 length is 13 residues. Germline assignment: CDR1 SGHTA and CDR2 FQGNSA. The data derive from a study of identical twins. Study-level points and caveats: Within twin pairs, the out-of-frame alpha sequences they shared showed excess low generation probability. For cord blood, abundant beta clonotypes had fewer insertions, unlike memory repertoires, which showed none.

The sample also formed part of further work on yellow fever vaccine responses in identical twins.

This receptor was obtained from a woman aged 18-29 years in good health. Sequenced input: CD8+ T cells sorted from blood. The rearrangement joins TRBV7-2 to TRBJ1-2; D perhaps matches TRBD1 (5 bases). The CDR3 nucleotides read TGTGCCAGCAGCTTAGCGGGGCGGGATGGCTACACCTTC. It is translated as CASSLAGRDGYTF. Complete variable domain (other parts from reference TRBV7-2 and TRBJ1-2): GAGVSQSPSNKVTEKGKDVELRCDPISGHTALYWYRQSLGQGLEFLIYFQGNSAPDKSGLPSDRFSAERTGGSVSTLTIQRTQQEDSAVYLCASSLAGRDGYTFGSGTRLTVV.